The rows below give T cell receptor beta chains drawn from one sample of a study of fetal regulatory T cell absence and autoimmunity. Measured with immunoSEQ multiplex PCR; TCRdb has only the in-frame clones, and not every one. There are 45,000 to 50,000 clones in the sample; about 80% occur only once, and about 0.41% lies in the top ten. The specimen was cord blood. The receptor source for this set is a newborn boy with IPEX syndrome. Both conserved end residues are part of each CDR3. D genes are given only for firm matches. Expanded clones get a size class; other rows say once, few or many, or leave the size out.

once NA TRBJ1-4 TRBV4-2 CASRGLFNEKLFF TGTGCCAGCAGAGGACTCTTTAATGAAAAACTGTTTTTT
NA TRBD1 TRBJ2-1 TRBV7-9 CASSSRRDREGSSYNEQFF TGTGCCAGCAGCTCGAGACGGGACAGGGAGGGGAGCTCCTACAATGAGCAGTTCTTC
once NA TRBJ1-1 TRBV5-1 CASSLGLGQGNTEAFF TGCGCCAGCAGCTTGGGCCTAGGCCAGGGGAACACTGAAGCTTTCTTT
NA NA TRBJ2-5 TRBV6-6 CASSYGPGRQETQYF TGTGCCAGCAGTTATGGCCCAGGACGGCAAGAGACCCAGTACTTC
NA TRBD1 TRBJ2-1 TRBV19 CASSDRGQDNEQFF TGTGCCAGTAGTGACAGGGGGCAAGACAATGAGCAGTTCTTC
once TRBD1 TRBJ1-2 TRBV19 CASSLRTGYGYTF TGTGCCAGTAGTCTAAGGACAGGGTATGGCTACACCTTC
once TRBD1 TRBJ2-3 TRBV30 CAWSAYRGDTQYF TGTGCCTGGAGTGCCTACAGGGGAGATACGCAGTATTTT
once NA TRBJ2-1 TRBV29-1 CSVEDPGRSLNEQFF TGCAGCGTTGAAGATCCGGGACGTTCCCTCAATGAGCAGTTCTTC
NA NA TRBJ1-1 TRBV15 CATSRARGNSEAFF TGTGCCACCAGCAGAGCTCGAGGGAATTCCGAAGCTTTCTTT
NA NA TRBJ2-7 TRBV11-2 CASSSLAGLFEQYF TGTGCCAGCAGCTCCCTCGCTGGCCTCTTCGAGCAGTACTTC
NA NA TRBJ2-7 TRBV10-3 CAISEGTGYEQYF TGTGCCATCAGTGAGGGAACCGGCTACGAGCAGTACTTC
NA NA TRBJ1-5 TRBV21-1 CASSKASRPPPHQPQHF TGTGCCAGCAGCAAAGCTTCTCGGCCCCCGCCGCATCAGCCCCAGCATTTT
NA TRBD1 TRBJ1-1 TRBV30 CAWSVRRTGDTEAFF TGTGCCTGGAGTGTGCGCCGGACAGGGGACACTGAAGCTTTCTTT
NA TRBD2 TRBJ2-3 TRBV5-4 CASSLDTASGGATDTQYF TGTGCCAGCAGCTTGGATACGGCTAGCGGGGGGGCCACAGATACGCAGTATTTT
NA TRBD1 TRBJ2-7 TRBV5-8 CASRPGTGTSYEQYF TGTGCCAGCAGGCCCGGGACAGGGACGTCCTACGAGCAGTACTTC
NA TRBD1 TRBJ2-7 TRBV4-1 CASSQPGTAPYEQYF TGCGCCAGCAGCCAACCCGGGACAGCGCCCTACGAGCAGTACTTC
once NA TRBJ2-7 TRBV21-1 CASSTLGEGGYEQYF TGTGCCAGCAGCACCCTAGGGGAAGGGGGCTACGAGCAGTACTTC
NA NA TRBJ2-7 TRBV11-1 CASSPRDPSYEQYF TGTGCCAGCAGCCCACGGGACCCTTCCTACGAGCAGTACTTC
NA NA TRBJ2-7 TRBV6-6 CASSYSQLYEQYF TGTGCCAGCAGTTACTCACAGCTCTACGAGCAGTACTTC
NA NA TRBJ1-2 TRBV19 CASSIEGLLYGYTF TGTGCCAGTAGTATAGAGGGGCTTCTCTATGGCTACACCTTC
once NA TRBJ2-7 TRBV7-2 CASSLSPAYEQYF TGTGCCAGCAGCTTAAGCCCTGCCTACGAGCAGTACTTC
once NA TRBJ2-3 TRBV7-9 CASSPRLTYSTDTQYF TGTGCCAGCAGCCCCCGGCTGACTTATAGCACAGATACGCAGTATTTT
NA NA TRBJ2-7 TRBV21-1 CASSKALRTGTGVYEQYF TGTGCCAGCAGCAAAGCGCTCCGAACCGGGACAGGAGTCTACGAGCAGTACTTC
NA NA TRBJ2-4 TRBV27 CASSRGNIQYF TGTGCCAGCAGCAGGGGAAACATTCAGTACTTC
NA TRBD1 TRBJ2-7 TRBV5-4 CASSWPGQGIHEQYF TGTGCCAGCAGCTGGCCGGGACAGGGGATTCACGAGCAGTACTTC
few NA TRBJ1-2 TRBV5-4 CASSPQGDGYTF TGTGCCAGCAGCCCACAGGGCGATGGCTACACCTTC
NA NA TRBJ1-1 TRBV29-1 CSVTVNTEAFF TGCAGCGTGACGGTGAACACTGAAGCTTTCTTT
NA TRBD1 TRBJ2-7 TRBV7-2 CASSTDREAYEQYF TGTGCCAGCAGCACCGACAGGGAAGCCTACGAGCAGTACTTC
NA NA TRBJ2-7 TRBV5-4 CASSPRDTPYEQYF TGTGCCAGCAGCCCCCGGGACACTCCCTACGAGCAGTACTTC
NA TRBD2 TRBJ2-5 TRBV7-9 CASSLGLAETQYF TGTGCCAGCAGCTTAGGACTAGCAGAGACCCAGTACTTC
NA TRBD1 TRBJ1-2 TRBV19 CASIGRGHGYTF TGTGCCAGTATCGGCAGGGGGCATGGCTACACCTTC
NA NA TRBJ2-5 TRBV4-3 CASSQGYRLHQETQYF TGCGCCAGCAGCCAAGGGTATAGGCTGCACCAAGAGACCCAGTACTTC
NA TRBD1 TRBJ2-7 TRBV5-5 CASSLGTGGYEQYF TGTGCCAGCAGCTTGGGGACAGGGGGCTACGAGCAGTACTTC
NA TRBD1 TRBJ2-5 TRBV6-6 CASSPGQGLGETQYF TGTGCCAGCAGCCCGGGACAGGGGCTGGGGGAGACCCAGTACTTC
NA TRBD2 TRBJ2-1 TRBV30 CAWSGLAGGPSEQFF TGTGCCTGGAGCGGACTAGCGGGAGGGCCAAGTGAGCAGTTCTTC
NA NA TRBJ1-2 TRBV6-6 CASSYTANYGYTF TGTGCCAGCAGTTATACCGCTAACTATGGCTACACCTTC
NA NA TRBJ2-5 TRBV11-2 CASSLDLIRQETQYF TGTGCCAGCAGCTTAGATCTGATTCGTCAAGAGACCCAGTACTTC
once TRBD2 TRBJ2-3 TRBV4-3 CASSQDPGGGGSDTQYF TGCGCCAGCAGCCAAGATCCAGGCGGGGGGGGATCAGATACGCAGTATTTT
NA NA TRBJ2-1 TRBV5-1 CASSLSSRDNEQFF TGCGCCAGCAGCTTGTCCTCCCGGGACAATGAGCAGTTCTTC
NA NA TRBJ2-5 TRBV6-5 CASSYSVGTETQYF TGTGCCAGCAGTTACTCAGTGGGGACGGAGACCCAGTACTTC
NA NA TRBJ2-5 TRBV9 CASSVGGGRGTQYF TGTGCCAGCAGCGTTGGCGGAGGACGGGGGACCCAGTACTTC
NA NA TRBJ2-7 TRBV10-3 CAISEPGLTSYEQYF TGTGCCATCAGTGAGCCGGGACTCACCTCCTACGAGCAGTACTTC
NA NA TRBJ2-2 TRBV5-1 CASSPRTYTGELFF TGCGCCAGCAGCCCCCGGACCTACACCGGGGAGCTGTTTTTT
NA NA TRBJ2-3 TRBV18 CASSPGPATDTQYF TGTGCCAGCTCACCCGGACCAGCCACAGATACGCAGTATTTT
NA TRBD1 TRBJ2-7 TRBV4-3 CASSPPGQNVEQYF TGCGCCAGCAGCCCACCGGGACAGAACGTCGAGCAGTACTTC
NA TRBD1 TRBJ2-2 TRBV10-3 CAISAQGQGGTGELFF TGTGCCATCAGTGCCCAAGGACAGGGCGGCACCGGGGAGCTGTTTTTT
once NA TRBJ2-1 TRBV30 CAWTVGGEYNEQFF TGTGCCTGGACGGTGGGGGGAGAGTACAATGAGCAGTTCTTC
NA NA TRBJ1-2 TRBV6-1 CASNFLGIGGYTF TGTGCCAGCAATTTTTTAGGGATTGGTGGCTACACCTTC
NA TRBD2 TRBJ2-1 TRBV11-3 CASSPRLAGGPGAGEQFF TGTGCCAGCAGCCCCAGACTAGCGGGGGGGCCGGGGGCAGGTGAGCAGTTCTTC
NA TRBD1 TRBJ1-1 TRBV27 CASCRPGTGCTEAFF TGTGCCAGCTGCCGTCCCGGGACAGGGTGCACTGAAGCTTTCTTT
NA TRBD2 TRBJ2-5 TRBV7-8 CASRSGGGLQETQYF TGTGCCAGCCGGTCTGGGGGAGGGTTACAAGAGACCCAGTACTTC
NA NA TRBJ2-1 TRBV19 CASSMGGRYIYNEQFF TGTGCCAGTAGTATGGGGGGGCGCTATATCTACAATGAGCAGTTCTTC
NA NA TRBJ2-2 TRBV5-5 CASSLYNTGELFF TGTGCCAGCAGCTTGTACAACACCGGGGAGCTGTTTTTT
NA TRBD2 TRBJ2-3 TRBV19 CASSRAGGFYTDTQYF TGTGCCAGTAGTAGGGCGGGGGGTTTCTACACAGATACGCAGTATTTT
NA NA TRBJ1-1 TRBV10-3 CAISESRQNTEAFF TGTGCCATCAGTGAGTCGCGCCAGAACACTGAAGCTTTCTTT